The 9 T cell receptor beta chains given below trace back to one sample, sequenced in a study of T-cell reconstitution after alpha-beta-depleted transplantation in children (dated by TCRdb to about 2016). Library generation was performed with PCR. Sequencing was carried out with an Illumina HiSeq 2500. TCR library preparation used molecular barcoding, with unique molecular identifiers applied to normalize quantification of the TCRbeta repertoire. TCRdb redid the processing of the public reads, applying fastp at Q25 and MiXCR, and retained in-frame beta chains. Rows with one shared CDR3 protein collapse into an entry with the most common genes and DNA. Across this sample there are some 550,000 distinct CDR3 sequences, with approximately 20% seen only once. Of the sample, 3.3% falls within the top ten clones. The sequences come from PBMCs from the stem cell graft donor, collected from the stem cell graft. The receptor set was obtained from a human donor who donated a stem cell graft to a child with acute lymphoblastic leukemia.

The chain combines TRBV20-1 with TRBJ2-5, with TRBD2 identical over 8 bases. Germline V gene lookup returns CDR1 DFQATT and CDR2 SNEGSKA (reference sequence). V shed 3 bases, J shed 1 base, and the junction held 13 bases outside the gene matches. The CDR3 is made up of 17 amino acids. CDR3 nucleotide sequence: TGCAGTGCTAGTCTGCCCGGGCTAGCGGGTTTCCAAGAGACCCAGTACTTC. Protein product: CSASLPGLAGFQETQYF.

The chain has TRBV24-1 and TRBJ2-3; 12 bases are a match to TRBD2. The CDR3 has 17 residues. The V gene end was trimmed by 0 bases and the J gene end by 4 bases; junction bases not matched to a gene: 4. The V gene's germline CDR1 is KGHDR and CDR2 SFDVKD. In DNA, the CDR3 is TGTGCCACCAGTGATTTGCCTAGCGGGAGGGGGGCAGATACGCAGTATTTT. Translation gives CATSDLPSGRGADTQYF.

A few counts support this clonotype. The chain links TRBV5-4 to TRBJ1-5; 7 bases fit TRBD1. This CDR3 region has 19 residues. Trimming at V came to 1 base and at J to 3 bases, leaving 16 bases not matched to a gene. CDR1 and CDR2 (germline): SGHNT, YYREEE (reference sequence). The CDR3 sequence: CASSLNQRTGTGINQPQHF. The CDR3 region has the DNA TGTGCCAGCAGCTTGAACCAACGGACAGGAACGGGAATCAATCAGCCCCAGCATTTT. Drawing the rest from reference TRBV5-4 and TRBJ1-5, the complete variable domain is ETGVTQSPTHLIKTRGQQVTLRCSSQSGHNTVSWYQQALGQGPQFIFQYYREEENGRGNFPPRFSGLQFPNYSSELNVNALELDDSALYLCASSLNQRTGTGINQPQHFGDGTRLSIL.

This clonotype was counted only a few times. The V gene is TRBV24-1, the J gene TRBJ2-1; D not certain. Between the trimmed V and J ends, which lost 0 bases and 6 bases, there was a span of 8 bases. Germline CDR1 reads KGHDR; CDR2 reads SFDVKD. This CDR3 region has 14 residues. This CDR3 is CATSDLGRPNEQFF. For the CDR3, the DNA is TGTGCCACCAGTGATTTGGGACGGCCCAATGAGCAGTTCTTC.

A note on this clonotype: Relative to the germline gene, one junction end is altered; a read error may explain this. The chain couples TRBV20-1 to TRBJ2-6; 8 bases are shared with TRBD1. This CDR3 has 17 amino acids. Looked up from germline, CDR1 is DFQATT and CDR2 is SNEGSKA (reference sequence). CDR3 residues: CCARGDRQSSGANVLTF. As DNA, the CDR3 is TGCTGTGCTAGGGGGGACAGGCAGAGCTCTGGGGCCAACGTCCTGACTTTC.

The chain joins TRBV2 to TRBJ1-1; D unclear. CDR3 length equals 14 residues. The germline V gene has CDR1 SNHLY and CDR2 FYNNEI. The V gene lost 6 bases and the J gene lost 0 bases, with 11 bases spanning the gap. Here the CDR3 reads CASRIDGLNTEAFF. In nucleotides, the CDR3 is TGTGCCAGCAGGATAGACGGTCTGAACACTGAAGCTTTCTTT.

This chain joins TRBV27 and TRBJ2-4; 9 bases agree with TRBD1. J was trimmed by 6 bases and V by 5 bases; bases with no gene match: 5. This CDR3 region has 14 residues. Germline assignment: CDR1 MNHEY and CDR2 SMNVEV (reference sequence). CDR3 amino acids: CASSPGQGANIQYF. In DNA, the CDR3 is TGTGCCAGCAGTCCGGGACAGGGTGCAAACATTCAGTACTTC.

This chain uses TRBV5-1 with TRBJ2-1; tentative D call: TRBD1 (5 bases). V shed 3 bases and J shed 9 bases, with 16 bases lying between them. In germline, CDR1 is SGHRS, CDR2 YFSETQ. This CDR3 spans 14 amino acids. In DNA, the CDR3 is TGCGCCAGCAGCTCCACCGATTCAGGGTCTGAGCAGTTCTTC. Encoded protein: CASSSTDSGSEQFF.

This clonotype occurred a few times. The CDR3 region is CSASNSESSYEQYF. In nucleotides, the CDR3 is TGCAGTGCTAGTAATAGCGAGAGCTCCTACGAGCAGTACTTC. The chain has TRBV20-1 and TRBJ2-7; possibly TRBD2 for D (5 bases). V was pared by 3 bases and J by 0 bases, with 12 bases between. CDR1 is DFQATT, CDR2 SNEGSKA, per germline (reference sequence). This CDR3 comprises 14 residues.